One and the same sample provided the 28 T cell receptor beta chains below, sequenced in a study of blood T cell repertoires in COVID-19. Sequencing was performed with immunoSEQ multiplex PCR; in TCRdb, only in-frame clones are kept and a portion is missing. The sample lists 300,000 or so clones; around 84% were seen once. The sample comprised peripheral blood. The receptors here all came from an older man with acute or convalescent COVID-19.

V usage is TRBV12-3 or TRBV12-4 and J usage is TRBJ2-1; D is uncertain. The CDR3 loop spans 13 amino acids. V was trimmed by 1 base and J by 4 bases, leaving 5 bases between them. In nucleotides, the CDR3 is TGTGCCAGCAGTTTAGGACTTTACAATGAGCAGTTCTTC. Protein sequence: CASSLGLYNEQFF.

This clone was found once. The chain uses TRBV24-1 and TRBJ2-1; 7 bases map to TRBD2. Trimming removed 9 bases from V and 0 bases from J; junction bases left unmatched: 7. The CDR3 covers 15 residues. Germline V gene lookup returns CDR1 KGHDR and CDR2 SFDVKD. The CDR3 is CATGGGASSYNEQFF. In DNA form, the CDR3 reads TGTGCCACCGGCGGGGGAGCCAGCTCCTACAATGAGCAGTTCTTC.

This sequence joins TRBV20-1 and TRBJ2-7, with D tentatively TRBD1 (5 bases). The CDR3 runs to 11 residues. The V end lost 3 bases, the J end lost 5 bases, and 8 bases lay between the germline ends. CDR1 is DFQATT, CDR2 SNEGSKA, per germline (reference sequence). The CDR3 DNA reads TGCAGTGCTAGCAGGGTCCACGAGCAGTACTTC. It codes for CSASRVHEQYF.

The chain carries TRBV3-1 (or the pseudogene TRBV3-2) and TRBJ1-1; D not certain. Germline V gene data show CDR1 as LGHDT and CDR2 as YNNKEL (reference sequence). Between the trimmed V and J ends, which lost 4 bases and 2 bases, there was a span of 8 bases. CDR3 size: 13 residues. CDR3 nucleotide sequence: TGTGCCAGCAGCCCCGAGGGAAACACTGAAGCTTTCTTT. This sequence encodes CASSPEGNTEAFF.

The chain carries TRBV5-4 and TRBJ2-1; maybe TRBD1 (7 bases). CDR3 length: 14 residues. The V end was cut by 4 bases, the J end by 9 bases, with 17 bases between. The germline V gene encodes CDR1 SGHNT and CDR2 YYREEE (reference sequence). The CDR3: CASSLRDQGGEQFF. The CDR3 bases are TGTGCCAGCAGCCTCCGGGACCAGGGGGGTGAGCAGTTCTTC.

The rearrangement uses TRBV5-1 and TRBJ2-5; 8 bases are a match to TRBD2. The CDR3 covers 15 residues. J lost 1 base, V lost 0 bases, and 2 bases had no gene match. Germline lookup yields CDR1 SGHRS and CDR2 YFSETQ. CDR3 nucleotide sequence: TGCGCCAGCAGCTTGGATGGACTAGCCCAAGAGACCCAGTACTTC. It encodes CASSLDGLAQETQYF.

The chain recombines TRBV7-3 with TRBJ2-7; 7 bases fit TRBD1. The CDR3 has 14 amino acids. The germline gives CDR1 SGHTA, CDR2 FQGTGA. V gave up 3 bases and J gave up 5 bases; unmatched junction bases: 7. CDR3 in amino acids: CASSLTGLSHEQYF. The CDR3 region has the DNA TGTGCCAGCAGCTTGACAGGGTTGAGCCACGAGCAGTACTTC.

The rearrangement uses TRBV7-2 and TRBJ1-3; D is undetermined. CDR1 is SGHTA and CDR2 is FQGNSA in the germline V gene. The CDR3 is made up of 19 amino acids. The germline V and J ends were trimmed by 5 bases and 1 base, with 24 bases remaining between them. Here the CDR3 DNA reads TGTGCCAGCAGCCTCCGTCTAGAGGCGGCCACCGGGTCTGGAAACACCATATATTTT. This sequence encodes CASSLRLEAATGSGNTIYF.

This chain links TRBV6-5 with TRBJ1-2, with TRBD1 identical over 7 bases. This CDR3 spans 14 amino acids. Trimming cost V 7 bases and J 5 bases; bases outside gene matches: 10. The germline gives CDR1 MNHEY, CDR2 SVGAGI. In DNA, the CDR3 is TGTGCCAGCATTCAGACAGGGAAGAATTATGGCTACACCTTC. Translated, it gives CASIQTGKNYGYTF.

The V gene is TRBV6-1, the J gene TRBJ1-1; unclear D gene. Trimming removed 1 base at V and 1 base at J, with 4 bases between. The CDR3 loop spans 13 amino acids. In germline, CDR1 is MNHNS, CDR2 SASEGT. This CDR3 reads CASSEVRNTEAFF. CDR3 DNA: TGTGCCAGCAGTGAAGTCCGGAACACTGAAGCTTTCTTT.

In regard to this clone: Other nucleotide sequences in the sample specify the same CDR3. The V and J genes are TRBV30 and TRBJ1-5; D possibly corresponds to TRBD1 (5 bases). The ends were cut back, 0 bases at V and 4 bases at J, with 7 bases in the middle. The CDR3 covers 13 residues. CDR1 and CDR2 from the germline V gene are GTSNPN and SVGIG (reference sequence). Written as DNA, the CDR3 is TGTGCCTGGAGTGTTGACAGTAATCAGCCCCAGCATTTT. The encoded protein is CAWSVDSNQPQHF.

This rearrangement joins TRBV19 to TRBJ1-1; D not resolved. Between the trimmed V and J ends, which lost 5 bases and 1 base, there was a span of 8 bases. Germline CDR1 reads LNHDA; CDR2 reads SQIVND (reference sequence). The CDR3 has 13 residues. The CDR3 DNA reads TGTGCCAGTAGTTTCCAGGAGAACACTGAAGCTTTCTTT. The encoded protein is CASSFQENTEAFF.

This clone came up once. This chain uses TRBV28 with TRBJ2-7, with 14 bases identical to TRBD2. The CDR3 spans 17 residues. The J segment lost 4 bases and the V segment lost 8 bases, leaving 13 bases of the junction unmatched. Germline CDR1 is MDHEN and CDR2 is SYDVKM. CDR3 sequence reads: CASPPPGTSGSPYEQYF. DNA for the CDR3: TGTGCCAGCCCACCCCCGGGGACTAGCGGGAGTCCTTACGAGCAGTACTTC. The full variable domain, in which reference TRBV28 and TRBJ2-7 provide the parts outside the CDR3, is DVKVTQSSRYLVKRTGEKVFLECVQDMDHENMFWYRQDPGLGLRLIYFSYDVKMKEKGDIPEGYSVSREKKERFSLILESASTNQTSMYLCASPPPGTSGSPYEQYFGPGTRLTVT.

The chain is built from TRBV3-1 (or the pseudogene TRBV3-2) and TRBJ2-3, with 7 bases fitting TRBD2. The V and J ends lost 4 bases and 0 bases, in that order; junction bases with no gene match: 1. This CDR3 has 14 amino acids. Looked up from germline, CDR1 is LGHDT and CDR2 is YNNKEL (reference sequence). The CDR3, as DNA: TGTGCCAGCAGCCTTAGCGGGAGCACAGATACGCAGTATTTT. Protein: CASSLSGSTDTQYF.

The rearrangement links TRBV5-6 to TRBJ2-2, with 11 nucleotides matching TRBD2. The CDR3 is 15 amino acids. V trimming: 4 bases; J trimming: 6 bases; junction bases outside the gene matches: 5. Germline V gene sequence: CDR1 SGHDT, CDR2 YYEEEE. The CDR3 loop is CASSSSGGAAGELFF. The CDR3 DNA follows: TGTGCCAGCAGCAGTAGCGGGGGGGCCGCCGGGGAGCTGTTTTTT. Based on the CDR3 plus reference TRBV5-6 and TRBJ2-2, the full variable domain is DAGVTQSPTHLIKTRGQQVTLRCSPKSGHDTVSWYQQALGQGPQFIFQYYEEEERQRGNFPDRFSGHQFPNYSSELNVNALLLGDSALYLCASSSSGGAAGELFFGEGSRLTVL.

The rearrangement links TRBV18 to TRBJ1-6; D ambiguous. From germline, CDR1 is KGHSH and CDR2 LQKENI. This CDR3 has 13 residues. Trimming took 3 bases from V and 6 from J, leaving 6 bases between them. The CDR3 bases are TGTGCCAGCTCACCGGGCCTTAATTCACCCCTCCACTTT. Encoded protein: CASSPGLNSPLHF.

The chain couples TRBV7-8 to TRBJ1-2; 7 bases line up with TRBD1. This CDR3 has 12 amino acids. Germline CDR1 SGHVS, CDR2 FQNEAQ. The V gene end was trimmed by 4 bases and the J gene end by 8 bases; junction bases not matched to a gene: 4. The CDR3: CASSSYRGGYTF. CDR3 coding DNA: TGTGCCAGCAGCTCATACAGGGGAGGCTACACCTTC.

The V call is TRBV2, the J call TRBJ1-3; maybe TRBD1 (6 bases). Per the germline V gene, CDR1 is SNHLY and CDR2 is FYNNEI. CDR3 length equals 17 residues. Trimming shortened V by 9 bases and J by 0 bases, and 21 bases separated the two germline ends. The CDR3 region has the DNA TGTGCCAGGCGGGGGGGGCAGGGAGAATTCTCTGGAAACACCATATATTTT. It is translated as CARRGGQGEFSGNTIYF. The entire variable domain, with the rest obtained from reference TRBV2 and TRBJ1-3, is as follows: EPEVTQTPSHQVTQMGQEVILRCVPISNHLYFYWYRQILGQKVEFLVSFYNNEISEKSEIFDDQFSVERPDGSNFTLKIRSTKLEDSAMYFCARRGGQGEFSGNTIYFGEGSWLTVV.

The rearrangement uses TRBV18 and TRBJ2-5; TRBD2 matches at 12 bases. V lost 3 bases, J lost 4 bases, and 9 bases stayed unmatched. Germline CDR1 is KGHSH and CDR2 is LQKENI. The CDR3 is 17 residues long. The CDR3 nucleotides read TGTGCCAGCTCACCCTCACTAGCGGGAGGTTTCGGAGAGACCCAGTACTTC. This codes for CASSPSLAGGFGETQYF.

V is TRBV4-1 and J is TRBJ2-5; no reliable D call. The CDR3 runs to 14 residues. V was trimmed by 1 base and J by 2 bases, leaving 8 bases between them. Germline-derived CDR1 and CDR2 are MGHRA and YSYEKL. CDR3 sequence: CASSQVTVQETQYF. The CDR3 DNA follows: TGCGCCAGCAGCCAAGTCACAGTTCAAGAGACCCAGTACTTC.

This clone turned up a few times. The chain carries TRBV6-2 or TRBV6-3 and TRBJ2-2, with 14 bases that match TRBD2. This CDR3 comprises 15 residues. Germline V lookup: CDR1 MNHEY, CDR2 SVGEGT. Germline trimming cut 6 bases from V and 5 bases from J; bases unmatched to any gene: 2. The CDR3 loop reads CASSGLAGGTGELFF. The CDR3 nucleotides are TGTGCCAGCAGCGGACTAGCGGGAGGTACCGGGGAGCTGTTTTTT.

The CDR3 region is CASSQGASGRTGELFF. CDR3 sequence (DNA): TGTGCCAGCAGCCAAGGGGCTAGCGGGAGGACCGGGGAGCTGTTTTTT. This chain uses TRBV3-1 (or the pseudogene TRBV3-2) with TRBJ2-2; TRBD2 matches 11 bases. With V trimmed by 1 base and J by 5 bases, 3 bases remained unmatched. Germline V gene data show CDR1 as LGHDT and CDR2 as YNNKEL (reference sequence). CDR3 length: 16 residues.

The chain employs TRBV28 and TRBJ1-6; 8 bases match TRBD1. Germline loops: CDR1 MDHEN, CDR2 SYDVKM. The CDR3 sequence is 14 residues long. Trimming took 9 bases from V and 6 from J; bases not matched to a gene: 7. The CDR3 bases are TGTGCCAGTAGTACAGGGGGGGGTAATTCACCCCTCCACTTT. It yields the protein CASSTGGGNSPLHF.

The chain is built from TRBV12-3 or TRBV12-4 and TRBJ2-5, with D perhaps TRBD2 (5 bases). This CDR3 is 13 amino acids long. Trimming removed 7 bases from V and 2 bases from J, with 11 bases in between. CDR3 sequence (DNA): TGTGCCAGCACCCGGGGTCGGCAAGAGACCCAGTACTTC. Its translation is CASTRGRQETQYF.

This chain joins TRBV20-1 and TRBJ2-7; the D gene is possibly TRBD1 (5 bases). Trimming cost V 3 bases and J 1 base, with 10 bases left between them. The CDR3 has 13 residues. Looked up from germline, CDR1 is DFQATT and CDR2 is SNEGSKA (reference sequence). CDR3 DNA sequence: TGCAGTGCTAGTTCTCGACAGTCCTACGAGCAGTACTTC. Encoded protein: CSASSRQSYEQYF.

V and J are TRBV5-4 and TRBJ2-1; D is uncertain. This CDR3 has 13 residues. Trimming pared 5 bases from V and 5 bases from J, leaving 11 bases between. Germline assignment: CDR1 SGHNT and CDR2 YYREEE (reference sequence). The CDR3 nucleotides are TGTGCCAGCAGTTTCCCCGCGGACAATGAGCAGTTCTTC. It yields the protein CASSFPADNEQFF.

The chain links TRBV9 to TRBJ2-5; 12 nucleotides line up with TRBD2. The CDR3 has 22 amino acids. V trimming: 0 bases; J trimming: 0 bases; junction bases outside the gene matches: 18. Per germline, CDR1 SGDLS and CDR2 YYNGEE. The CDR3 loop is CASSVVPLLAGGQRRDQETQYF. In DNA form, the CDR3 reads TGTGCCAGCAGCGTAGTCCCACTACTAGCGGGAGGACAAAGGAGGGACCAAGAGACCCAGTACTTC.

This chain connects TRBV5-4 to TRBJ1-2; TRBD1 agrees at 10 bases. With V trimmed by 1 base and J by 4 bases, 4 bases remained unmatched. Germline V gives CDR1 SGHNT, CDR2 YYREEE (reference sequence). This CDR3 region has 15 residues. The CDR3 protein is CASSLMGQGTYGYTF. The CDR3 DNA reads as TGTGCCAGCAGCTTGATGGGACAGGGGACCTATGGCTACACCTTC.